These T cell receptor beta chains were read from a single sample in a study of cytomegalovirus exposure and HLA in healthy donors. The protocol was immunoSEQ multiplex PCR, while the TCRdb copy is restricted to in-frame clones and leaves out a portion. The sample consists of approximately 150,000 clones, approximately 68% of them appearing once. Material: PBMCs. The receptors here all came from a man aged 55-75 years in good health and CMV-seronegative. Each CDR3 is given with its conserved first and last residue. Each record gives: D gene, CDR3 length, clone size, V gene, J gene, CDR3 DNA, CDR3 protein. D genes are given only for firm matches. The listing skips clone size in some rows; elsewhere it reads once, few, many or a size class.

TRBD2,16,-,TRBV15,TRBJ2-3,TGTGCCACCAGCAGTAGGACTAGCGGGAGAGGGGATACGCAGTATTTT,CATSSRTSGRGDTQYF
-,11,-,TRBV29-1,TRBJ2-2,TGCAGCGGCGGGGCACCCGGGGAGCTGTTTTTT,CSGGAPGELFF
-,18,-,TRBV7-9,TRBJ1-4,TGTGCCAGCAGCCCACTTGGGCAGGGTATGGGAACTAATGAAAAACTGTTTTTT,CASSPLGQGMGTNEKLFF
-,15,-,TRBV5-4,TRBJ2-2,TGTGCCAGCAGCTTGGCCGGCACAGGTACCGGGGAGCTGTTTTTT,CASSLAGTGTGELFF
TRBD1,15,-,TRBV28,TRBJ1-3,TGTGCCAGCAGTTTCCCGACAGGGGTGGAAAACACCATATATTTT,CASSFPTGVENTIYF
TRBD2,19,few,TRBV27,TRBJ2-3,TGTGCCAGCAGCCGACTTATAACGACTAGCGGGAGGGTCACAGATACGCAGTATTTT,CASSRLITTSGRVTDTQYF
TRBD2,17,-,TRBV9,TRBJ2-5,TGTGCCAGCAGCCCGGGACTAGCGGGAGGTGGTCAAGAGACCCAGTACTTC,CASSPGLAGGGQETQYF
-,12,-,TRBV11-2,TRBJ1-1,TGTGCCAGCAGCTTATCTAACACTGAAGCTTTCTTT,CASSLSNTEAFF
-,19,-,TRBV4-3,TRBJ2-7,TGCGCCAGCAGCCAAGATTACAGGTACGCCCCCAAGTGCTCCTACGAGCAGTACTTC,CASSQDYRYAPKCSYEQYF
-,13,-,TRBV27,TRBJ2-2,TGTGCCAGCAAGACGACAGTAGCCGGGGAGCTGTTTTTT,CASKTTVAGELFF
-,17,-,TRBV6-1,TRBJ2-3,TGTGCCAGCAGTGAAGCCATCTTCCCTGCGGTCACAGATACGCAGTATTTT,CASSEAIFPAVTDTQYF
-,13,once,TRBV11-3,TRBJ1-1,TGTGCCAGCAGCCTGAGGGATAACACTGAAGCTTTCTTT,CASSLRDNTEAFF
-,15,-,TRBV19,TRBJ2-3,TGTGCCAGTAGCGAGGTCAGGGCTAGCACAGATACGCAGTATTTT,CASSEVRASTDTQYF
-,13,-,TRBV6-1,TRBJ2-5,TGTGCCAGCAGTCTCCAGGGTAGGGAGACCCAGTACTTC,CASSLQGRETQYF
TRBD1,15,-,TRBV7-9,TRBJ1-6,TGTGCCAGCAGCTTTCAGGGGGCAGGTAATTCCCCCCTCCACTTT,CASSFQGAGNSPLHF
-,13,few,TRBV28,TRBJ2-3,TGTGCCAGTAGCGGACCTAGCACAGATACGCAGTATTTT,CASSGPSTDTQYF
-,13,once,TRBV6-1,TRBJ2-1,TGTGCCAGCACCGAACCTGGAGCCAATGAGCAGTTCTTC,CASTEPGANEQFF
-,14,-,TRBV6-1,TRBJ2-5,TGTGCCAGCAGTCCTGGGAGGGACAAAGAGACCCAGTACTTC,CASSPGRDKETQYF
TRBD1,15,-,TRBV5-4,TRBJ2-5,TGTGCCAGCAGCCTGACAGGGGACCCCGGAGAGACCCAGTACTTC,CASSLTGDPGETQYF
-,20,-,TRBV28,TRBJ1-3,TGTGCCAGCAGTGGATTGTGGGAAGGGGACACTTTTTACTCTGGAAACACCATATATTTT,CASSGLWEGDTFYSGNTIYF
TRBD2,15,-,TRBV6-5,TRBJ2-2,TGTGCCAGCAGTTTCCGGACTAGCGGGAGTAGGGAGCTGTTTTTT,CASSFRTSGSRELFF
-,17,-,TRBV9,TRBJ2-2,TGTGCCAGCAGCGTAGGGGTCGGGAAGCGCGCGGGCGGGGAGCTGTTTTTT,CASSVGVGKRAGGELFF
-,14,few,TRBV6-1,TRBJ1-1,TGTGCCAGCAGTGAAGCTGGGCCCTACACTGAAGCTTTCTTT,CASSEAGPYTEAFF
-,17,-,TRBV4-1,TRBJ2-5,TGCGCCAGCAGCCCATCCCCCTCAGGGGTCGTCCAAGAGACCCAGTACTTC,CASSPSPSGVVQETQYF
TRBD2,11,-,TRBV29-1,TRBJ2-5,TGCAGCTGGGGGGGGAGGGAGACCCAGTACTTC,CSWGGRETQYF
-,11,-,TRBV27,TRBJ2-5,TGTGCCAGCGCAGGGGCCTCCACCCAGTACTTC,CASAGASTQYF
TRBD2,20,-,TRBV4-2,TRBJ2-7,TGTGCCAGCAGCCAAGCCCTGGGAGGGCGTAATAGCGGGAGGGAAGACGAGCAGTACTTC,CASSQALGGRNSGREDEQYF
-,16,-,TRBV29-1,TRBJ2-1,TGCAGCGTTGGGGACCTCGCGGGGAAGAAGAACAATGAGCAGTTCTTC,CSVGDLAGKKNNEQFF
TRBD2,16,-,TRBV28,TRBJ2-1,TGTGCCAGCAGGGAATTAGCGGGAATCCTTAGCAATGAGCAGTTCTTC,CASRELAGILSNEQFF
TRBD1,14,few,TRBV19,TRBJ1-2,TGTGCCAGCAGCACTGGACAGGCCCTCTATGGCTACACCTTC,CASSTGQALYGYTF
-,15,-,TRBV15,TRBJ1-3,TGTGCCACCAGCAGAGGAAGCGCTCTCGGAAACACCATATATTTT,CATSRGSALGNTIYF
TRBD2,16,once,TRBV5-6,TRBJ2-1,TGTGCCAGCAGCCTAACCGACAGCGGGGGCCCAAATGAGCAGTTCTTC,CASSLTDSGGPNEQFF
-,16,-,TRBV27,TRBJ1-1,TGTGCCAGCAGTTCCACCTTTACTACTGGGAACACTGAAGCTTTCTTT,CASSSTFTTGNTEAFF
TRBD1,20,-,TRBV5-1,TRBJ1-1,TGCGCCAGCAGCTTGCACCCCCGGACAGGAGAGGGTGGCATGAACACTGAAGCTTTCTTT,CASSLHPRTGEGGMNTEAFF
-,14,once,TRBV19,TRBJ2-1,TGTGCCAGTAGACGGCAGGGGTTTGATTATGAGCAGTTCTTC,CASRRQGFDYEQFF
TRBD2,15,few,TRBV28,TRBJ2-5,TGTGCCAGTCCACCTAGCGGCCTGGGGAGAGAGACCCAGTACTTC,CASPPSGLGRETQYF
-,13,-,TRBV28,TRBJ2-7,TGTGCCAGCAGTCCCTACGCCTCCTACGAGCAGTACTTC,CASSPYASYEQYF
-,13,-,TRBV7-2,TRBJ2-7,TGTGCCAGCAGCTTAAGTAGTCGATACGAGCAGTACTTC,CASSLSSRYEQYF
TRBD2,15,few,TRBV7-8,TRBJ2-7,TGTGCCAGCAGCCGTAGCGGGGACGCCTTCTACGAGCAGTACTTC,CASSRSGDAFYEQYF
-,16,few,TRBV7-9,TRBJ2-1,TGTGCCAGCAGCCCACCATCTAGCCTGCCCTACAATGAGCAGTTCTTC,CASSPPSSLPYNEQFF
TRBD2,16,few,TRBV5-1,TRBJ2-3,TGCGCCAGCAGCTACGAACTAGCGGGCCGTTCAGATACGCAGTATTTT,CASSYELAGRSDTQYF
-,16,-,TRBV5-1,TRBJ2-2,TGCGCCAGCAGCTTGGCCGAGGCAGGGGGGACCGGGGAGCTGTTTTTT,CASSLAEAGGTGELFF
-,11,-,TRBV2,TRBJ2-1,TGTGCCAGCAGTGGGGCCATTGGGCAGTTCTTC,CASSGAIGQFF
-,13,-,TRBV27,TRBJ2-2,TGTGCCAGCAGAGACAGACCCACCGGGGAGCTGTTTTTT,CASRDRPTGELFF
TRBD2,15,-,TRBV28,TRBJ2-1,TGTGCCAGCAGTGACATTAGCGGGGGCTACAATGAGCAGTTCTTC,CASSDISGGYNEQFF
-,17,-,TRBV18,TRBJ2-1,TGTGCCAGCTCACCACTGTCAGGGGGGAGCTCCTACAATGAGCAGTTCTTC,CASSPLSGGSSYNEQFF
TRBD2,14,-,TRBV29-1,TRBJ2-3,TGCAGCGTTAGGACTAGCGGACCGCCCGGCACGCAGTATTTT,CSVRTSGPPGTQYF
-,13,-,TRBV4-1,TRBJ1-5,TGCGCCAGCAGCCAAGTGGGCCCCGGGCCCCAGCATTTT,CASSQVGPGPQHF
-,13,-,TRBV11-3,TRBJ2-2,TGTGCCAGCAGCCTTCTCACTATCGGGGAGCTGTTTTTT,CASSLLTIGELFF
TRBD2,16,-,TRBV7-9,TRBJ2-2,TGTGCCAGCAGCCGCACCTTGGGACTAGCGGGCGGGGAGCTGTTTTTT,CASSRTLGLAGGELFF
TRBD1,14,-,TRBV19,TRBJ2-7,TGTGCCAGTAGTACCGCCGACAGGGCCTACGAGCAGTACTTC,CASSTADRAYEQYF
TRBD2,16,-,TRBV9,TRBJ2-7,TGTGCCAGCAGCCTGGGGGAGGCGGGAGTGGCCTACGAGCAGTACTTC,CASSLGEAGVAYEQYF